The present T cell receptor (beta chain) was sequenced within a study of blood T cell repertoires in COVID-19 (dated by TCRdb to about 2020). A note on the overall study: The collaborator samples originated in the United States, Italy and Spain and spanned the acute and convalescent phases of COVID-19. Sample metadata almost always included a de-identified subject ID, COVID-19 status, age in years and sex. Where HLA class I and class II types were available, the types were taken from metadata supplied by the sample provider, not from assay-based typing. The prospective study material was composed of cDNA or gDNA derived from T cells, B-cell-depleted T cells, or PBMCs. The repertoires were released in a freely available public database meant as a resource for research on the immune response to SARS-CoV-2. Samples were obtained from the ongoing ImmuneRACE study (first 160 participants) and from about 1,300 subjects provided by 6 global collaborators. Deeply sampled blood TCRbeta repertoires from subjects exposed to, actively infected with, or recovered from COVID-19 were included in the dataset. Findings and caveats that apply to the study as a whole: Clinical and demographic metadata were provided uncurated, with the amount varying by source and participant.

This clone was seen more than once but under ten times. The target of this receptor is not known. Base quality data are lacking; no much larger clone is found one base away. TCRbeta CDR3 regions were amplified from genomic DNA using the immunoSEQ Assay, a bias-controlled multiplex PCR. As for how the authors treated the data: Nucleated cell counts per sample were estimated from amplification of reference gene primers within the assay. Sequence reads were collapsed and filtered to measure the absolute abundance of every unique TCRbeta CDR3 rearrangement. For each sample, productive Simpson clonality was calculated by taking the square root of Simpson's diversity index across productive rearrangements. TCRdb's version of the immuneACCESS table is confined to in-frame rearrangements and falls short of the full clone set. An unresolved V gene accounts for under half of the shortfall where checked; the remainder is of unknown origin. V, J and clone size are those of that table, while D and trimming were read from the DNA. The sample table holds roughly 270,000 clones, of which around 83% were seen once. The ten largest clones represent 5% of the sample.

In the prospective study, participants were roughly 18 to 95 years old, resided in approximately 25 geographic areas of the United States, and were enrolled through a virtual design. To assign participants to cohorts, the prospective study relied on clinical history that participants themselves reported in a screening survey and a study questionnaire. A participant counted as exposed if, within 2 weeks of entering the study, that participant had been in contact with someone who had a PCR-confirmed or clinician-diagnosed COVID-19 case. In the prospective study, mobile phlebotomists collected whole blood, serum and a nasopharyngeal or oropharyngeal swab from each participant. Prospective study participants could optionally give additional blood draws and questionnaires over a roughly 2-month period. Prospective study blood samples were shipped either frozen or at room temperature before DNA extraction.

Taken from the germline V gene, the CDR1 and CDR2 loops are SGHTS and YDEGEE. Its CDR3 holds 15 amino acids, cysteine through phenylalanine. The kept DNA is CDR3 alone, 45 bases in frame from the first base. V is pruned by 0 bases and J by 3 bases, leaving 4 bases of the junction without a gene match. The receptor's source is a middle-aged man who had been exposed to COVID-19. Here the chain combines TRBV5-8 and TRBJ2-7; 9 bases in the middle match TRBD2. Sequenced sample: PBMCs or T cells enriched from blood (not recorded which). The sequence in DNA is TGTGCCAGCAGCTTGGCTTATAGCGGGAGCTACGAGCAGTACTTC. It translates as CASSLAYSGSYEQYF.